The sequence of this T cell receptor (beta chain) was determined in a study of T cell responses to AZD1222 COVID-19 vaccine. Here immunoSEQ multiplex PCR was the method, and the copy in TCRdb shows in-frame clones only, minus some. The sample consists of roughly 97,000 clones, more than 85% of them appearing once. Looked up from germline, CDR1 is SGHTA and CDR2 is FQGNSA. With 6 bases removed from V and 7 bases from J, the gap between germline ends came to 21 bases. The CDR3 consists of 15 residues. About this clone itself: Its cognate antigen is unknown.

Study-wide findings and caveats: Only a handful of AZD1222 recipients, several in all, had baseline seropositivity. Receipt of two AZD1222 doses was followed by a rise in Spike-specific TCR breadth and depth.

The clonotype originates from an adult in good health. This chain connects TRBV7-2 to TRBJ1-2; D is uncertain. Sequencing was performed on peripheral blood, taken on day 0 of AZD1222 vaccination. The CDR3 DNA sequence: TGTGCCAGCAGTTTGGACGTCTTCGGGCTTCGTGGCTACACCTTC. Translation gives CASSLDVFGLRGYTF. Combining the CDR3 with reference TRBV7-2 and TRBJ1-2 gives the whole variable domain GAGVSQSPSNKVTEKGKDVELRCDPISGHTALYWYRQSLGQGLEFLIYFQGNSAPDKSGLPSDRFSAERTGGSVSTLTIQRTQQEDSAVYLCASSLDVFGLRGYTFGSGTRLTVV.